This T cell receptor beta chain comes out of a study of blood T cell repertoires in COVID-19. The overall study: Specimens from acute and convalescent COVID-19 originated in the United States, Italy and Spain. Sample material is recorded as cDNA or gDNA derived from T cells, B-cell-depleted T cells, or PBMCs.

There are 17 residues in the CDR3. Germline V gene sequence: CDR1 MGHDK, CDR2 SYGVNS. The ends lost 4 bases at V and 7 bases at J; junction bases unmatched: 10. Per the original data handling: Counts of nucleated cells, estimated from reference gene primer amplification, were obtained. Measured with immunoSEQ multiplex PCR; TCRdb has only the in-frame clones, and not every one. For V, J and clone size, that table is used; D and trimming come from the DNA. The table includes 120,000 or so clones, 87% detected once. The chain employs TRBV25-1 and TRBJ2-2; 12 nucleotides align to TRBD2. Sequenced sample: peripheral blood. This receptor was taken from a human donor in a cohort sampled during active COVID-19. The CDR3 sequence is CASSGGRLAGVVGELFF. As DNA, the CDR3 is TGTGCCAGCAGTGGGGGCCGACTAGCGGGAGTGGTCGGGGAGCTGTTTTTT.